This T cell receptor beta chain derives from a study of blood T cell repertoires in COVID-19 (dated by TCRdb to 2020 to 2021). Study-wide context: Collaborator samples came from the United States, Italy and Spain and covered acute and convalescent phases of COVID-19. Where available, HLA class I and class II types were taken from metadata supplied by the sample provider and were not determined by assay-based typing. The samples were drawn from two sources: the first 160 participants of the ongoing ImmuneRACE study, and 950 to 1,500 subjects contributed by 6 global collaborators. The dataset comprised deeply sampled blood TCRbeta repertoires from subjects exposed to, actively infected with, or recovered from COVID-19. The sample metadata nearly always contained a de-identified subject ID, COVID-19 status, age in years and sex. The repertoires were released in a freely available public database intended as a resource for research on the immune response to SARS-CoV-2. The prospective study material was composed of cDNA or gDNA derived from T cells, B-cell-depleted T cells, or PBMCs.

Each collaborating institution followed its own protocols to collect whole blood in K2EDTA tubes. For TCRbeta analysis, collaborator samples were shipped as frozen whole blood, as isolated PBMCs, or as DNA extracted from either sample type. On this clone itself: Its binding antigen is unknown. Per-base qualities were not stored, and no clone one base away is much larger.

TCRbeta CDR3 regions were amplified from genomic DNA using the immunoSEQ Assay, a bias-controlled multiplex PCR. The authors processed their data as follows. The number of nucleated cells in each sample was estimated from the amplification of reference gene primers within the assay. To quantify the absolute abundance of each unique TCRbeta CDR3 rearrangement, sequence reads were collapsed and filtered. Productive Simpson clonality was computed per sample as the square root of Simpson's diversity index over productive rearrangements. This is the immuneACCESS table as TCRdb keeps it, with only in-frame sequences that have V and J called. A part of the clones is gone; compared with another copy, unresolved V genes explain less than half, and the rest is unexplained. D and trimming come from the DNA, and the V and J calls and clone size come from that table. Across this sample there are 220,000 or so clones, with 80% to 85% seen only once. The top ten hold nearly 20% of the sample.

What the study reported, not specific to this receptor: Clinical and demographic metadata were provided uncurated, with the amount varying by source and participant.

The V end loses 2 bases and the J end loses 3 bases, and a stretch of 11 bases separates them. The germline V gene encodes CDR1 MNHEY and CDR2 SVGEGT. The CDR3 has 16 amino acids, counting the end cysteine and phenylalanine. The sequence is cut down to CDR3 DNA, 48 bases in frame from base 1. The sequencing sample was made of peripheral blood. This chain is built from TRBV6-2 or TRBV6-3 and TRBJ2-6; TRBD2 is a possible D gene, resting on 5 matching bases. This TCR was sampled from a man aged 25-40 years with active or convalescent COVID-19. CDR3 sequence: CASSYGLGVGANVLTF. The sequenced DNA is TGTGCCAGCAGTTACGGACTTGGAGTTGGGGCCAACGTCCTGACTTTC.